The rows below give T cell receptor beta chains drawn from one sample of a study of identical twins. TCRdb re-called the 5' RACE reads with MiXCR, one entry per CDR3 protein. The sample yields 1.5 million to 2 million distinct CDR3 sequences, about 31% seen once. Sequencing was done on a sample of cord blood. The receptors were sampled from a newborn girl in good health. CDR3s include the opening cysteine and the closing phenylalanine or tryptophan. Fields, in order: V gene, CDR3 protein.

v_gene: TRBV9; CDR3aa: CASSVVGQGTNEQFF
v_gene: TRBV9; CDR3aa: CASSVALLAGGDNEQFF
v_gene: TRBV7-9; CDR3aa: CASSLPDRDYGYTF
v_gene: TRBV18; CDR3aa: CASSPRPDRAGETQYF
v_gene: TRBV14; CDR3aa: CASSRSPGGTEAFF
v_gene: TRBV20-1; CDR3aa: CSARVPGLAGLIYEQYF
v_gene: TRBV10-3; CDR3aa: CAISGSRQGAPYEQYF
v_gene: TRBV6-6; CDR3aa: CASSYFASGRHSYEQYF
v_gene: TRBV10-3; CDR3aa: CAISDLGQGYNEQFF
v_gene: TRBV20-1; CDR3aa: CSAKVWLADLDTQYF
v_gene: TRBV10-3; CDR3aa: CAIFKRGYTF
v_gene: TRBV4-1; CDR3aa: CASSQFADQPQHF
v_gene: TRBV7-9; CDR3aa: CASSLSRGRNYGYTF
v_gene: TRBV30; CDR3aa: CAWSVSLRGGYTF
v_gene: TRBV15; CDR3aa: CATSRDQGSAGEAFF
v_gene: TRBV25-1; CDR3aa: CASSEPEGRGPLYYGYTF
v_gene: TRBV29-1; CDR3aa: CSVVGGTASYEQYF
v_gene: TRBV20-1; CDR3aa: CSARGFGGSGGRTDTQYF
v_gene: TRBV11-2; CDR3aa: CASSLDPGVPYEQYF
v_gene: TRBV5-5; CDR3aa: CASSLDTPNEKLFF
v_gene: TRBV6-5; CDR3aa: CASSYGRRQETQYF
v_gene: TRBV14; CDR3aa: CASSQVGRGGGTDTQYF
v_gene: TRBV5-5; CDR3aa: CASSHAADNEKLFF
v_gene: TRBV27; CDR3aa: CASSGRDRNTEAFF
v_gene: TRBV6-1; CDR3aa: CASSEATSGSYEQYF
v_gene: TRBV3-1; CDR3aa: CASSPQGAGKADTQYF
v_gene: TRBV5-1; CDR3aa: CASSQRTGGIEKLFF
v_gene: TRBV20-1; CDR3aa: CCAKNRQGARSYGQYF
v_gene: TRBV29-1; CDR3aa: CSVTTRNEQFF
v_gene: TRBV28; CDR3aa: CASSFLPGNQPQHF
v_gene: TRBV20-1; CDR3aa: CSATRQATYEQYF
v_gene: TRBV7-2; CDR3aa: CASSLLVGSFF
v_gene: TRBV27; CDR3aa: CASGGADRSSYNEQFF
v_gene: TRBV7-8; CDR3aa: CASSHDPLGLAAWDTQYF
v_gene: TRBV11-2; CDR3aa: CASSLFTSGRTDTQYF
v_gene: TRBV2; CDR3aa: CASSVASGSGAAQYF
v_gene: TRBV5-6; CDR3aa: CASSSAGESTDTQYF
v_gene: TRBV25-1; CDR3aa: CASSEYGEAQYF
v_gene: TRBV12-3/TRBV12-4; CDR3aa: CASTRREGADTQYF
v_gene: TRBV20-1; CDR3aa: CSASLPGRRSEAFF
v_gene: TRBV6-5; CDR3aa: CASSYSIQLAKNIQYF
v_gene: TRBV4-1; CDR3aa: CASSPYSGRPNEQFF
v_gene: TRBV6-1; CDR3aa: CASSDRDSTEAFF
v_gene: TRBV5-1; CDR3aa: CASSLAETSGRLEQFF
v_gene: TRBV7-2; CDR3aa: CASSHESIGGAYEQYF
v_gene: TRBV12-3/TRBV12-4; CDR3aa: CASRPQGPYEQYF
v_gene: TRBV20-1; CDR3aa: CSASMRGGSYNEQFF
v_gene: TRBV10-3; CDR3aa: CAIKEVGGKAYEQYF
v_gene: TRBV2; CDR3aa: CASRLDSDPLNSPLHF
v_gene: TRBV6-6; CDR3aa: CASSLRPGGANEKLFF
v_gene: TRBV6-1; CDR3aa: CASSEGWQDTQYF
v_gene: TRBV28; CDR3aa: CASSFVLAGPRGGNIQYF
v_gene: TRBV25-1; CDR3aa: CASSEWDRGYGYTF